This T cell receptor (beta chain) was profiled in a study of blood T cell repertoires in COVID-19. On the study more broadly: Samples taken during acute and convalescent COVID-19 were collected in the United States, Italy and Spain. In each case, the material was cDNA or gDNA derived from T cells, B-cell-depleted T cells, or PBMCs.

Original processing notes: Estimation of nucleated cell counts relied on the amplification of reference gene primers. Sequencing used immunoSEQ multiplex PCR; TCRdb keeps in-frame clones, though not all of them. V and J calls and clone size follow that table, whereas D and trimming were derived from the DNA. In the table there are more than 25,000 clones, 85% to 90% of which are singletons. The sample holds one count of this clone. Unmatched junction bases numbered 11, after V lost 5 bases and J lost 6 bases. Per the germline V gene, CDR1 is SGHTA and CDR2 is FQGNSA. This CDR3 region has 15 residues. The genes are TRBV7-2 and TRBJ2-7; 9 nucleotides agree with TRBD2. The sequence was collected from an older man with acute or convalescent COVID-19. Sequencing was done on a sample of peripheral blood. As DNA, the CDR3 is TGTGCCAGCAGCAGGGGGACGCGGGAGGGCACCGAGCAGTACTTC. It specifies CASSRGTREGTEQYF.